This is a list of T cell receptor beta chains from one sample in a study of T cell repertoires in cytomegalovirus infection. Each CDR3 protein is one row after TCRdb ran MiXCR on the reads. This sample yields fewer than 300,000 distinct CDR3 sequences, of which about 25% are seen a single time; more than 11% belongs to the top ten. Sequencing was carried out using PBMCs. The receptors were sampled from a human donor in good health (CMV status not recorded). Some clones in this sample may be carry-over from other donors' samples. CDR3s include the opening cysteine and the closing phenylalanine or tryptophan. The order of the fields is J gene, V gene, CDR3 protein.

TRBJ2-1	TRBV29-1	CSVGPGASYNEQFF
TRBJ2-3	TRBV7-9	CASSYTSGPTDTQYF
TRBJ1-1	TRBV7-2	CASSLRTGMTEAFF
TRBJ2-1	TRBV6-2/TRBV6-3	CASSSLASYNEQFF
TRBJ2-6	TRBV7-2	CASSLVQIPLKFSGANVLTF
TRBJ2-3	TRBV7-2	CASSNGLAGVTDTQYF
TRBJ1-5	TRBV2	CASSSGSSNQPQHF
TRBJ2-7	TRBV29-1	CSVRSGTSAYEQYF
TRBJ2-3	TRBV29-1	CSGGGGTTDTQYF
TRBJ1-5	TRBV4-1	CASNDRAAGNQPQHF
TRBJ2-7	TRBV12-3/TRBV12-4	CASSGGPRTSYEQYF
TRBJ2-7	TRBV28	CASKTAGTGDEQYF
TRBJ2-3	TRBV4-3	CASSQEGSGRSDTQYF
TRBJ2-5	TRBV7-2	CASSFSRLAGGSGETQYF
TRBJ1-2	TRBV2	CASERGTTSYGYTF
TRBJ2-3	TRBV7-2	CASSFRGGETPDTQYF
TRBJ2-2	TRBV25-1	CASSEYGRGGTGELFF
TRBJ2-1	TRBV7-6	CASSLITLREQFF
TRBJ2-2	TRBV7-8	CASSLIGYSGELFF
TRBJ2-1	TRBV19	CASSTAGRGKGHNEQFF
TRBJ1-2	TRBV7-2	CASSPGAGARAYGYTF
TRBJ2-7	TRBV28	CASSSSIAGRNYEQYF
TRBJ2-3	TRBV29-1	CSVVRGGSTDTQYF
TRBJ1-5	TRBV18	CASSPAGFNQPQHF